Included here is one TCR beta chain sequence, with context. Its cognate antigen is unknown. This entry comes from a study of CXCR3-negative and CXCR3-positive naive CD8 T cells. The study's findings and limits: Cryopreserved PBMCs had partly decreased CXCR3 expression; fresh PBMCs were used in most assays. Naive subsets had comparable surface CD5, so TRB CDR3 properties gauged TCR strength. A higher hydrophobicity marked the TRB CDR3s of CXCR3-positive naive cells versus CXCR3-negative naive cells.

The CDR3 spans 15 residues. Per the germline V gene, CDR1 is MDHEN and CDR2 is SYDVKM. UMI-labeled TRB cDNA libraries were prepared by 5' RACE. TCRdb re-analyzed the 5' RACE reads; it lists each CDR3 protein once, without DNA. The specimen's table records 150,000 or so distinct CDR3 sequences. What was sequenced was naive CXCR3+ CD8+ T cells from blood. This sample's subset: CD45RO-CCR7+CD27+CD95- naive CD8+ T cells expressing CXCR3 (TNR3+). V usage is TRBV28 and J usage is TRBJ1-5; TCRdb's assignment of TRBD1 cannot be checked, as there is no DNA. This TCR derives from a human donor in good health. Some clones in this sample may be carry-over from other donors' samples. The CDR3 protein is CASSAHRVSNQPQHF.